The 19 T cell receptor beta chains reported below all come from one sample, sequenced in a study of blood T cell repertoires in COVID-19. Some clones are missing from TCRdb's copy, which holds only in-frame ones; the method was immunoSEQ multiplex PCR. The sample has more than 400,000 clones, about nine tenths seen once. Sequenced: PBMCs or T cells enriched from blood (not recorded which). These TCRs come from a young man who had recovered from COVID-19.

This sequence joins TRBV2 and TRBJ1-5; TRBD1 matches at 10 bases. CDR3 length equals 16 residues. The germline V gene encodes CDR1 SNHLY and CDR2 FYNNEI. Trimming took 5 bases from V and 6 from J; bases not matched to a gene: 10. The CDR3 protein is CASSREAGTGAQPQHF. CDR3 bases: TGTGCCAGCAGTCGTGAGGCCGGGACAGGGGCTCAGCCCCAGCATTTT.

V gene TRBV7-2 combines with J gene TRBJ2-7, with TRBD1 matching over 7 bases. This CDR3 contains 15 residues. Per germline, CDR1 SGHTA and CDR2 FQGNSA. The junction had 8 bases not matched to a gene; V was cut back by 5 bases and J by 1 base. Here the CDR3 reads CASSRGRGLSYEQYF. In DNA, the CDR3 is TGTGCCAGCAGCCGCGGAAGGGGGCTATCCTACGAGCAGTACTTC.

The CDR3: CASSQTGSYPEAFF. In DNA, the CDR3 is TGTGCCAGCAGCCAAACAGGGTCGTACCCTGAAGCTTTCTTT. V is TRBV7-3 and J is TRBJ1-1; D may be TRBD1 (6 bases). V was pared by 5 bases and J by 6 bases, with 16 bases between. The CDR3 is 14 amino acids. The germline V gene has CDR1 SGHTA and CDR2 FQGTGA. The full variable domain, in which reference TRBV7-3 and TRBJ1-1 provide the parts outside the CDR3, is GAGVSQTPSNKVTEKGKYVELRCDPISGHTALYWYRQSLGQGPEFLIYFQGTGAADDSGLPNDRFFAVRPEGSVSTLKIQRTERGDSAVYLCASSQTGSYPEAFFGQGTRLTVV.

CDR3 DNA: TGTGCCAGCAGTGTTCAGGGGCTCCCCACGGAAGCTTTCTTT. Translated: CASSVQGLPTEAFF. The V and J genes are TRBV9 and TRBJ1-1; D is perhaps TRBD1 (6 bases). There are 14 residues in the CDR3. CDR1 SGDLS and CDR2 YYNGEE come from the germline V gene. V was clipped by 5 bases and J by 8 bases, with 19 bases between them.

V is TRBV5-8 and J is TRBJ1-6; TRBD1 matches at 7 bases. CDR1 and CDR2 from the germline V gene are SGHTS and YDEGEE. The CDR3 loop spans 14 amino acids. In DNA, the CDR3 is TGTGCGACCACGACGGGACAGTATAATTCACCCCTCCACTTT. Translation gives CATTTGQYNSPLHF.

This sequence joins TRBV12-3 or TRBV12-4 and TRBJ1-1; possibly TRBD1 for D (6 bases). The CDR3 contains 13 residues. The V gene lost 3 bases and the J gene lost 1 base, with 6 bases spanning the gap. DNA for the CDR3: TGTGCCAGCAGTTTCAGGGGGAACACTGAAGCTTTCTTT. This encodes CASSFRGNTEAFF.

A single count supports this clone. The rearrangement uses TRBV27 and TRBJ1-6, with D uncertain. This CDR3 spans 12 amino acids. V was trimmed by 4 bases and J by 10 bases, leaving 8 bases between them. Germline loops: CDR1 MNHEY, CDR2 SMNVEV (reference sequence). The CDR3 coding sequence is TGTGCCAGCAGTTCCCCCTCCTCACCCCTCCACTTT. This sequence encodes CASSSPSSPLHF.

This chain connects TRBV11-2 to TRBJ1-1; D gene ambiguous. V was cut by 5 bases and J by 6 bases, with 10 bases left in between. The CDR3 is 12 residues long. Germline lookup yields CDR1 SGHAT and CDR2 FQNNGV. CDR3 sequence (DNA): TGTGCCAGCAGCCCCTCTAGCCCTGAAGCTTTCTTT. Its translation is CASSPSSPEAFF.

The chain is built from TRBV28 and TRBJ2-7; 8 nucleotides align to TRBD1. Trimming took 6 bases from V and 3 from J; bases not matched to a gene: 13. This CDR3 contains 16 residues. Per germline, CDR1 MDHEN and CDR2 SYDVKM. The CDR3 here is CASRPQPGTGIYEQYF. CDR3 nucleotides: TGTGCCAGCAGGCCTCAACCCGGGACAGGAATCTACGAGCAGTACTTC. The variable domain in full, completed from reference TRBV28 and TRBJ2-7, reads DVKVTQSSRYLVKRTGEKVFLECVQDMDHENMFWYRQDPGLGLRLIYFSYDVKMKEKGDIPEGYSVSREKKERFSLILESASTNQTSMYLCASRPQPGTGIYEQYFGPGTRLTVT.

CDR3: CASSLNNRQGAETQYF. The CDR3 nucleotides read TGCGCCAGCAGCCTGAACAATAGACAGGGGGCAGAGACCCAGTACTTC. The rearrangement links TRBV5-1 to TRBJ2-5; 10 bases agree with TRBD1. The CDR3 has 16 amino acids. The V segment lost 4 bases and the J segment 4 bases; nucleotides outside the gene matches: 10. From germline, CDR1 is SGHRS and CDR2 YFSETQ.

V gene TRBV5-8 combines with J gene TRBJ1-5; TRBD1 aligns across 9 bases. The trim removed 4 bases at V and 8 bases at J, leaving 13 bases unmatched. CDR1 SGHTS and CDR2 YDEGEE come from the germline V gene. The CDR3 has 16 residues. The CDR3 coding sequence is TGTGCCAGCAGCGACCGAACGGACAGGGGACTAGAGCCCCAGCATTTT. Protein: CASSDRTDRGLEPQHF.

In DNA form, the CDR3 reads TGTGCCAGCAGTTTACTCCGGGGGGGCACTGAAGCTTTCTTT. Translated: CASSLLRGGTEAFF. V and J are TRBV28 and TRBJ1-1; possibly TRBD1 for D (5 bases). Germline V gene data show CDR1 as MDHEN and CDR2 as SYDVKM. Trimming took 2 bases from V and 4 from J, leaving 11 bases between them. The length of the CDR3 is 14 residues.

The chain is built from TRBV2 and TRBJ1-2, with TRBD1 matching over 9 bases. After removal of 7 bases from V and 4 bases from J, the junction contained 7 bases not matched to a gene. The length of the CDR3 is 14 residues. Germline assignment: CDR1 SNHLY and CDR2 FYNNEI. The CDR3 DNA is TGTGCCAGCACTTTGACAGGGGGATCCTATGGCTACACCTTC. Translation gives CASTLTGGSYGYTF.

V usage is TRBV12-3 or TRBV12-4 and J usage is TRBJ1-2; D is unclear. The length of the CDR3 is 11 residues. V was clipped by 11 bases and J by 8 bases, with 15 bases between them. The CDR3 DNA is TGTGCCGTTCCCGAGGCGATCGGCTACACCTTC. Protein sequence: CAVPEAIGYTF.

V usage is TRBV30 and J usage is TRBJ1-5; tentatively, D is TRBD1 (5 bases). Germline CDR1 reads GTSNPN; CDR2 reads SVGIG (reference sequence). CDR3 length: 15 amino acids. V was clipped by 3 bases and J by 7 bases, with 19 bases between them. The CDR3 spells CAWSEGRGYRQPQHF. In DNA form, the CDR3 reads TGTGCCTGGAGCGAAGGCCGGGGGTATAGGCAGCCCCAGCATTTT.

The chain combines TRBV10-3 with TRBJ1-6; D unclear. CDR3 length: 13 residues. CDR1 and CDR2 from the germline V gene are ENHRY and SYGVKD. Trimming removed 7 bases at V and 15 bases at J, with 19 bases between. The CDR3 spells CAITLERAGILHF. In DNA form, the CDR3 reads TGTGCCATCACCCTGGAGAGGGCGGGGATCCTCCACTTT.

J is TRBJ1-5 and V is TRBV14; the match to TRBD1 covers 7 bases. V trimming: 7 bases; J trimming: 10 bases; junction bases outside the gene matches: 16. The CDR3 has 15 residues. Per the germline V gene, CDR1 is SGHDN and CDR2 is FVKESK. The CDR3 nucleotides are TGTGCCAGCACCGACACCGACAGGGTCGAGGGACCCCAGCATTTT. Translating gives CASTDTDRVEGPQHF. The variable domain in full, with the rest retrieved from reference TRBV14 and TRBJ1-5, is EAGVTQFPSHSVIEKGQTVTLRCDPISGHDNLYWYRRVMGKEIKFLLHFVKESKQDESGMPNNRFLAERTGGTYSTLKVQPAELEDSGVYFCASTDTDRVEGPQHFGDGTRLSIL.

This chain joins TRBV27 and TRBJ2-2; 11 bases match TRBD2. The CDR3 sequence is 17 residues long. Germline lookup yields CDR1 MNHEY and CDR2 SMNVEV (reference sequence). Losses at the gene ends were 6 bases for V and 7 bases for J; bases not matched to a gene: 13. The CDR3, as DNA: TGTGCCAGCAGAAGGCTAGCGGGAGGCCCTTCGGTCGGGGAGCTGTTTTTT. It codes for CASRRLAGGPSVGELFF.

The rearrangement joins TRBV27 to TRBJ2-1, with D perhaps TRBD2 (5 bases). The length of the CDR3 is 14 residues. The germline V gene has CDR1 MNHEY and CDR2 SMNVEV (reference sequence). Trimming removed 3 bases from V and 2 bases from J, with 8 bases in between. The CDR3: CASSLLAPYNEQFF. In DNA, the CDR3 is TGTGCCAGCAGTTTGCTAGCACCCTACAATGAGCAGTTCTTC.